One sample yielded the 28 T cell receptor beta chains listed below, sequenced in a study of T cells in Graves' hyperthyroidism and ophthalmopathy. Regions amplified from RNA transcripts were the TCR beta CDR3 regions. In the first-round RT-PCR of the TCR CDR3, the HTBI primer set was used. TCRdb reprocessed the multiplex PCR reads with MiXCR, giving one entry per CDR3 protein. Among 450,000 to 600,000 distinct CDR3 sequences listed, about 14% were seen once. Material: blood. The receptors come from a woman aged 40 to 55 with Graves' hyperthyroidism.

The sample holds a few counts of this clonotype. CDR3 sequence: CSVRAGPNQPQHF. As DNA, the CDR3 is TGCAGTGTTAGGGCAGGGCCCAATCAGCCCCAGCATTTT. The rearrangement joins TRBV20-1 to TRBJ1-5, with a tentative D call TRBD1 (5 bases). The V gene lost 7 bases and the J gene lost 3 bases, with 13 bases spanning the gap. The germline V gene encodes CDR1 DFQATT and CDR2 SNEGSKA (reference sequence). The CDR3 is 13 amino acids.

The CDR3 sequence is CATPYWKLFF. The CDR3 bases are TGTGCCACGCCCTACTGGAAGCTGTTTTTT. This chain connects TRBV12-3 or TRBV12-4 to TRBJ2-2; D unclear. V was clipped by 10 bases and J by 12 bases, with 12 bases between them. The CDR3 has 10 residues.

In its sample, this clonotype was seen many times. V usage is TRBV2 and J usage is TRBJ2-7; 8 nucleotides agree with TRBD2. CDR3 size: 13 residues. V trimming: 6 bases; J trimming: 5 bases; junction bases outside the gene matches: 6. Germline lookup yields CDR1 SNHLY and CDR2 FYNNEI. Here the CDR3 DNA reads TGTGCCAGCAGGGGGGGCGGGAGGAACGAGCAGTACTTC. Translated: CASRGGGRNEQYF.

The gene calls are TRBV5-1 and TRBJ1-6; D unclear. Trimming left V 6 bases short and J 8 bases short, with 15 bases between. Germline V gives CDR1 SGHRS, CDR2 YFSETQ. The CDR3 is 14 amino acids. The CDR3 nucleotides are TGCGCCAGCAACGATGGGAGGTCGGATTCACCCCTCCACTTT. Translating it yields CASNDGRSDSPLHF.

Turning to this clonotype: A junction boundary mismatches the germline segment, possibly from a read error. This chain connects TRBV7-2 to TRBJ2-1; no clear D gene. Germline V gene data show CDR1 as SGHTA and CDR2 as FQGNSA. CDR3 length equals 16 residues. The CDR3 region has the DNA TGTGCCAGCAGCTTAGCTTTTGGGGTTTCCTACAATGGGCAGTTCTTC. It translates to CASSLAFGVSYNGQFF.

This clonotype was found many times. V usage is TRBV11-3 and J usage is TRBJ2-7, with TRBD1 as a possible D gene (6 bases). CDR1 and CDR2 from the germline V gene are SGHNT and YENEEA. The CDR3 length is 15 residues. Trimming shortened V by 3 bases and J by 0 bases, and 12 bases separated the two germline ends. Written as DNA, the CDR3 is TGTGCCAGCAGCTTTGGGGCAGGGGCCTCCTACGAGCAGTACTTC. This codes for CASSFGAGASYEQYF.

This clonotype was counted many times. The chain recombines TRBV2 with TRBJ1-2; no firm D call. The germline gives CDR1 SNHLY, CDR2 FYNNEI. The CDR3 consists of 12 residues. The V end lost 0 bases, the J end lost 8 bases, and 7 bases lay between the germline ends. DNA of the CDR3: TGTGCCAGCAGTGAAGCCGGGCGCGGCTACACCTTC. This encodes CASSEAGRGYTF.

V usage is TRBV19 and J usage is TRBJ2-6, with 8 bases that match TRBD1. The germline gives CDR1 LNHDA, CDR2 SQIVND (reference sequence). This CDR3 is built from 17 residues. The ends lost 4 bases at V and 3 bases at J; junction bases unmatched: 8. The CDR3 bases are TGTGCCAGTAGTAGACAGGGGCTAGCGTATGGGGCCAACGTCCTGACTTTC. Translating it yields CASSRQGLAYGANVLTF.

This clonotype appeared many times. The rearrangement joins TRBV15 to TRBJ2-3; 10 bases are shared with TRBD1. Germline lookup yields CDR1 LNHNV and CDR2 YYDKDF (reference sequence). The CDR3 loop spans 20 amino acids. Trimming removed 0 bases from V and 1 base from J; junction bases left unmatched: 13. The CDR3 nucleotides read TGTGCCACCAGCAGAGAAAGGACAGGGGGACTAAGGGCGGGCACAGATACGCAGTATTTT. Translation gives CATSRERTGGLRAGTDTQYF.

This clonotype was detected only a few times. It may be a read error: a sequence one base away is much more abundant. This rearrangement joins TRBV6-1 to TRBJ1-2; no clear D gene. This CDR3 comprises 13 residues. Looked up from germline, CDR1 is MNHNS and CDR2 is SASEGT. This CDR3 is CASGERASYGYTF. As DNA, the CDR3 is TGTGCCAGCGGTGAACGGGCGTCCTATGGCTACACCTTC.

The chain links TRBV24-1 to TRBJ1-1; 7 positions match TRBD1. After removal of 7 bases from V and 8 bases from J, the junction contained 9 bases not matched to a gene. This CDR3 comprises 13 residues. In germline, CDR1 is KGHDR, CDR2 SFDVKD. CDR3 in amino acids: CATRGSGTAEAFF. DNA of the CDR3: TGTGCCACCAGAGGATCCGGGACAGCCGAAGCTTTCTTT.

This clonotype was recorded many times. J is TRBJ2-1 and V is TRBV28; D is perhaps TRBD1 (5 bases). The CDR3 spans 15 residues. Trimming removed 7 bases at V and 1 base at J, with 14 bases between. Germline V gene data show CDR1 as MDHEN and CDR2 as SYDVKM. This chain's CDR3 is CASTPMDTSYNEQFF. CDR3 sequence (DNA): TGTGCCAGCACCCCGATGGACACTTCCTACAATGAGCAGTTCTTC.

The J gene is TRBJ1-1, the V gene TRBV7-3; weak D call: TRBD1 (5 bases). The CDR3 covers 17 residues. Germline V gives CDR1 SGHTA, CDR2 FQGTGA. Trimming pared 5 bases from V and 1 base from J, leaving 20 bases between. CDR3 in amino acids: CASSQIRDSHANTEAFF. The CDR3 DNA is TGTGCCAGCAGCCAAATCCGGGACTCTCACGCGAACACTGAAGCTTTCTTT.

The J gene is TRBJ1-2, the V gene TRBV9; D call uncertain. V gave up 0 bases and J gave up 0 bases, with 9 bases separating them. From germline, CDR1 is SGDLS and CDR2 YYNGEE. The CDR3 sequence is 15 residues long. Here the CDR3 DNA reads TGTGCCAGCAGCGTAGCAGATTACTCTAACTATGGCTACACCTTC. Residues: CASSVADYSNYGYTF.

This clonotype has a count of ten or more. The V call is TRBV6-1, the J call TRBJ2-5, with D possibly matching TRBD1 (6 bases). CDR1 MNHNS and CDR2 SASEGT come from the germline V gene. V lost 6 bases to trimming and J lost 0 bases, with 8 bases between them. The CDR3 spans 13 residues. The CDR3 region is CASRTGYQETQYF. CDR3 sequence (DNA): TGTGCCAGCAGAACAGGGTACCAAGAGACCCAGTACTTC.

This clonotype is a singleton in its sample. The rearrangement joins TRBV20-1 to TRBJ1-2; D remains ambiguous. The germline gives CDR1 DFQATT, CDR2 SNEGSKA (reference sequence). This CDR3 spans 12 amino acids. The CDR3, as DNA: TGCAGCGTAGCCGGGTCCTACTATGGCTACACCTTC. Residues: CSVAGSYYGYTF.

About this clonotype itself: The final CDR3 position lacks the conserved phenylalanine or tryptophan, pointing to a likely read error. The CDR3 region is CSARDRQFLGQGGSPLHL. DNA for the CDR3: TGCAGTGCTAGAGATCGTCAATTTTTGGGACAGGGAGGTTCACCCCTCCACTTA. The genes are TRBV20-1 and TRBJ1-6; 9 positions match TRBD1. CDR3 length: 18 residues. The V gene end was trimmed by 0 bases and the J gene end by 9 bases; junction bases not matched to a gene: 15. Germline CDR1 reads DFQATT; CDR2 reads SNEGSKA (reference sequence).

The V gene is TRBV28, the J gene TRBJ2-7, with 8 bases that match TRBD1. V shed 5 bases, J shed 7 bases, and the junction held 7 bases outside the gene matches. Germline V gene lookup returns CDR1 MDHEN and CDR2 SYDVKM. The CDR3 sequence is 13 residues long. The DNA of the CDR3 is TGTGCCAGCAGTATGCAGGGGGCGAGGGAGCAGTACTTC. The encoded protein is CASSMQGAREQYF.

This clonotype was picked up many times. V is TRBV12-3 or TRBV12-4 and J is TRBJ2-2; 11 bases are a match to TRBD2. The CDR3 sequence is 15 residues long. J was trimmed by 6 bases and V by 7 bases; bases with no gene match: 7. The DNA of the CDR3 is TGTGCCAGCACCCCACTAGCGGGAGACCCCGGGGAGCTGTTTTTT. Its translation is CASTPLAGDPGELFF.

This clonotype showed up many times. The gene calls are TRBV5-1 and TRBJ2-7; 7 nucleotides match TRBD2. The CDR3 length is 15 residues. J was trimmed by 0 bases and V by 1 base; bases with no gene match: 4. Germline lookup yields CDR1 SGHRS and CDR2 YFSETQ. CDR3 protein: CASSLPSGVSYEQYF. DNA of the CDR3: TGCGCCAGCAGCTTGCCCAGCGGGGTCTCCTACGAGCAGTACTTC.

This sequence joins TRBV2 and TRBJ2-7; D ambiguous. The CDR3 loop spans 13 amino acids. Germline V CDR1 and CDR2: SNHLY, FYNNEI. The V end lost 2 bases, the J end lost 5 bases, and 10 bases lay between the germline ends. For the CDR3, the DNA is TGTGCCAGCAGTGAAATGTGGGAAAACGAGCAGTACTTC. It is translated as CASSEMWENEQYF.

This clonotype was counted at least ten times. The chain links TRBV6-1 to TRBJ1-2, with TRBD1 matching over 9 bases. CDR3 length: 15 residues. V lost 5 bases, J lost 8 bases, and 12 bases stayed unmatched. CDR1 and CDR2 from the germline V gene are MNHNS and SASEGT. The CDR3 spells CASSSGGTGTGGYTF. The DNA of the CDR3 is TGTGCCAGCAGTAGCGGGGGGACAGGGACCGGGGGCTACACCTTC.

Many counts were recorded for this clonotype. V is TRBV5-1 and J is TRBJ2-2, with D hard to call. Trimming cost V 0 bases and J 1 base, with 16 bases left between them. CDR3 length: 18 residues. In germline, CDR1 is SGHRS, CDR2 YFSETQ. CDR3 amino acids: CASSLELVAGLNTGELFF. Here the CDR3 DNA reads TGCGCCAGCAGCTTGGAGCTCGTCGCAGGCCTGAACACCGGGGAGCTGTTTTTT.

This clonotype has a count of ten or more. V gene TRBV3-1 combines with J gene TRBJ1-5; 9 bases line up with TRBD1. The CDR3 runs to 17 residues. Germline CDR1 is LGHDT and CDR2 is YNNKEL (reference sequence). Trimming took 3 bases from V and 3 from J; bases not matched to a gene: 9. In DNA form, the CDR3 reads TGTGCCAGCAGCCAGACGGGGACAGGGACCACCAATCAGCCCCAGCATTTT. This gives the protein CASSQTGTGTTNQPQHF. Full variable domain (remainder filled in from reference TRBV3-1 and TRBJ1-5): DTAVSQTPKYLVTQMGNDKSIKCEQNLGHDTMYWYKQDSKKFLKIMFSYNNKELIINETVPNRFSPKSPDKAHLNLHINSLELGDSAVYFCASSQTGTGTTNQPQHFGDGTRLSIL.

This clonotype was found many times. The chain couples TRBV6-6 to TRBJ1-6; D is perhaps TRBD1 (6 bases). Germline-derived CDR1 and CDR2 are MNHNY and SVGAGI (reference sequence). Trimming removed 0 bases at V and 6 bases at J, with 9 bases between. This CDR3 is 15 amino acids long. Written as DNA, the CDR3 is TGTGCCAGCAGTTACTCGGCACAGGGTAATTCACCCCTCCACTTT. This gives the protein CASSYSAQGNSPLHF.

In this sample, this clonotype turned up many times. The V gene is TRBV7-9, the J gene TRBJ2-3; the D is unclear. Germline lookup yields CDR1 SEHNR and CDR2 FQNEAQ (reference sequence). CDR3 length equals 14 residues. V dropped 2 bases and J dropped 0 bases, with 6 bases sitting between them. The CDR3 region has the DNA TGTGCCAGCAGCTTATCAGACAGCACAGATACGCAGTATTTT. Protein product: CASSLSDSTDTQYF.

As regards this clonotype: This clone may be a read error of a much larger clone one base away. This chain uses TRBV7-9 with TRBJ2-7; D not certain. Germline V gene data show CDR1 as SEHNR and CDR2 as FQNEAQ (reference sequence). CDR3 length: 15 amino acids. The V gene lost 6 bases and the J gene lost 0 bases, with 15 bases spanning the gap. This CDR3 is CASSQKKTSSYEQYF. In DNA form, the CDR3 reads TGTGCCAGCAGTCAGAAGAAGACCAGCTCCTACGAGCAGTACTTC.

The J gene is TRBJ2-5, the V gene TRBV5-1; 12 bases fit TRBD1. The V and J ends lost 4 bases and 4 bases, in that order; junction bases with no gene match: 8. Germline V gene data show CDR1 as SGHRS and CDR2 as YFSETQ. The CDR3 loop spans 16 amino acids. The CDR3 DNA reads TGCGCCAGCAGCAGCTCCGGGACAGGGGGCCGAGAGACCCAGTACTTC. This translates into CASSSSGTGGRETQYF.